Listed here is a single TCR beta chain. This sample was included in a study of blood T cell repertoires in COVID-19. In the study overall: The samples span acute and convalescent COVID-19 from the United States, Italy and Spain.

The CDR3 is made up of 15 amino acids. The V end lost 0 bases, the J end lost 0 bases, and 7 bases lay between the germline ends. Germline V gives CDR1 SGHTA, CDR2 FQGNSA. Individuals drawn from some 25 US areas were about 18 to 95 years old. Per the authors' pipeline: Estimates of nucleated cell counts were drawn from the amplification of reference gene primers. Only in-frame clones appear in the TCRdb table, and some are missing; sequencing was by immunoSEQ multiplex PCR. The V and J calls and clone size were taken over from that table, and D and trimming were inferred from the DNA. Of 220,000 or so clones listed, 65% to 85% are singletons.

The TCR comes from a woman in her sixties who had recovered from COVID-19. Sequenced material: PBMCs or T cells enriched from blood (not recorded which). The chain links TRBV7-2 to TRBJ2-3, with D unresolved. The CDR3 sequence is CASSLAYLSTDTQYF. In DNA form, the CDR3 reads TGTGCCAGCAGCTTAGCGTATCTTAGCACAGATACGCAGTATTTT.